The source of this T cell receptor beta chain is a study of T cells expressing NK-cell markers. On the study more broadly: Sequenced donors, eight in total, included seven who were HCMV-seropositive and one who was seronegative.

Overall study results and limits: Of CD8+ T cells, 1.0-7.0% belonged to dominant NKG2C+ clonotypes in more than five donors. Evidence did not settle whether expanded NKG2C+ T cell clones targeted HCMV.

A remark on this clonotype: No antigen is known for it.

CDR3 length: 13 amino acids. Germline lookup yields CDR1 DFQATT and CDR2 SNEGSKA (reference sequence). Researchers built TCR beta cDNA using 5'RACE template switching with UMIs. TCRdb reprocessed the 5' RACE reads, keeping one entry per CDR3 protein, no DNA. This sample's clone table lists fewer than 300,000 distinct CDR3 sequences. The sequencing input was blood T cells: a sorted CD56 or NKG2C T cell subset, CD4+ or CD8+ T cells, or bulk PBMC T cells (not recorded which). The chain joins TRBV20-1 to TRBJ2-2; there is no DNA to check the TCRdb D call of TRBD2. The sequence was collected from a woman aged 18 to 75 in good health. The CDR3 sequence: CSALIGPTGELFF.